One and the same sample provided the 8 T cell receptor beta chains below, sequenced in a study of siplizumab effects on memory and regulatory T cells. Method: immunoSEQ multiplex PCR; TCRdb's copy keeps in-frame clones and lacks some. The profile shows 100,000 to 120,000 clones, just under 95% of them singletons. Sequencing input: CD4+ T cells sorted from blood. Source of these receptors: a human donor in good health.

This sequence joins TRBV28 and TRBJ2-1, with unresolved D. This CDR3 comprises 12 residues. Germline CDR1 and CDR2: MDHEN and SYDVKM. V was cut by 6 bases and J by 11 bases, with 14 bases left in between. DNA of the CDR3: TGTGCCAGCAGCTCCCTGGCCAGTCAGCAGTTCTTC. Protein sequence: CASSSLASQQFF.

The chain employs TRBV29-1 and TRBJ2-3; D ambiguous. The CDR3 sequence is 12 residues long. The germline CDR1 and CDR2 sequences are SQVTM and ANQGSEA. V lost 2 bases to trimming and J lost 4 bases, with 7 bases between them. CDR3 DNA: TGCAGCGTTGAATTTGGACCAGATACGCAGTATTTT. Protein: CSVEFGPDTQYF.

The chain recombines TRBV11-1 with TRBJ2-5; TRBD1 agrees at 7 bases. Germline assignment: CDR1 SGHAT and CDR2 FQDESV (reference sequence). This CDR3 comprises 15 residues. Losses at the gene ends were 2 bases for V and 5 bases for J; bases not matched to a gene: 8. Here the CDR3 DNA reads TGTGCCAGCAGCTTATTACAGGGGTCGTGGGAGACCCAGTACTTC. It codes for CASSLLQGSWETQYF.

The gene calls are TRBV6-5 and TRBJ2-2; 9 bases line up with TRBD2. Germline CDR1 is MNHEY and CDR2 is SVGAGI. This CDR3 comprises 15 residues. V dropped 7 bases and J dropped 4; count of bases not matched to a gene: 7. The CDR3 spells CASKSGLALTGELFF. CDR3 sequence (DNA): TGTGCCAGCAAATCGGGACTAGCCCTCACCGGGGAGCTGTTTTTT.

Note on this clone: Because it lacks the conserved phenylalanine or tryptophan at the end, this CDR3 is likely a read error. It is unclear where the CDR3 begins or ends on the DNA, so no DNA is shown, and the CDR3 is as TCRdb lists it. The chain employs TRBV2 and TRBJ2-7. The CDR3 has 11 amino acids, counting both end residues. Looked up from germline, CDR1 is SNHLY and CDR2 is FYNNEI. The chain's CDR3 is CASSESLRVQL.

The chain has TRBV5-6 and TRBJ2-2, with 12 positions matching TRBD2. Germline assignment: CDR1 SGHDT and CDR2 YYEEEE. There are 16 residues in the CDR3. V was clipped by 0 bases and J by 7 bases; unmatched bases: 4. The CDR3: CASSLEGLAGIGELFF. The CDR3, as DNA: TGTGCCAGCAGCTTGGAAGGACTAGCGGGGATCGGGGAGCTGTTTTTT.

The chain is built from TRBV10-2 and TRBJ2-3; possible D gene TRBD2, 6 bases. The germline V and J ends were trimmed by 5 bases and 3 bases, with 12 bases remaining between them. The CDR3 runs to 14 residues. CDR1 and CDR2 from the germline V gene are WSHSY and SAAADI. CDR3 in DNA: TGCGCCAGCAGTCGGGGGAAAGGGACAGATACGCAGTATTTT. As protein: CASSRGKGTDTQYF.

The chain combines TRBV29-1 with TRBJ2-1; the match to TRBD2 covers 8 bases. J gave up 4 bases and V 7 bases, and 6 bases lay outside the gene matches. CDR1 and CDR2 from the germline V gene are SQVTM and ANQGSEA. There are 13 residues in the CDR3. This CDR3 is CSGKASGYNEQFF. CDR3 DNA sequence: TGCAGCGGTAAGGCTAGCGGGTACAATGAGCAGTTCTTC.